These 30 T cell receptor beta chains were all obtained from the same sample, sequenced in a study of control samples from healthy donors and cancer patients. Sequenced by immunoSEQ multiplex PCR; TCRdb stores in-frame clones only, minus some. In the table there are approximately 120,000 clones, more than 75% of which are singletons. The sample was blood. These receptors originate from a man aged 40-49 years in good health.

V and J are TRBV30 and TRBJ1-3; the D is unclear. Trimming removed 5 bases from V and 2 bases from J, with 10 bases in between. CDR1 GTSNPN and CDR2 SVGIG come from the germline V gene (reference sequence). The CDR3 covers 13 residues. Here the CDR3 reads CAWGPKAGNTIYF. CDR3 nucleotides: TGTGCCTGGGGACCCAAGGCTGGAAACACCATATATTTT.

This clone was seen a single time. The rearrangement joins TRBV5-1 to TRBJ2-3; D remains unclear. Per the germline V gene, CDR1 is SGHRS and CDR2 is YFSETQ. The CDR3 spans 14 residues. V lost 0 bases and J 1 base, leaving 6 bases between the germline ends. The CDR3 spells CASSLASGTDTQYF. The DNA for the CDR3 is TGCGCCAGCAGCTTGGCCAGCGGCACAGATACGCAGTATTTT.

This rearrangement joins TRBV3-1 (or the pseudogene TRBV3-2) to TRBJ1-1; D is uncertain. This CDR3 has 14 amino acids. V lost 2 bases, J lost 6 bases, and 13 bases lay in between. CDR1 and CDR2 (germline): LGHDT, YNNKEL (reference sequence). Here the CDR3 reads CASSQFLRCPEAFF. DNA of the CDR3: TGTGCCAGCAGCCAATTTTTAAGATGCCCTGAAGCTTTCTTT.

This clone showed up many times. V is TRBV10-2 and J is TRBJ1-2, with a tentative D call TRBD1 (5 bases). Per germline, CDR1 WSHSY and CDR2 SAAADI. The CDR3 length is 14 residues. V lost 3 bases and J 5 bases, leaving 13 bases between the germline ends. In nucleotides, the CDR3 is TGCGCCAGCAGTGACTTCCGGGACTTATATGGCTACACCTTC. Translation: CASSDFRDLYGYTF.

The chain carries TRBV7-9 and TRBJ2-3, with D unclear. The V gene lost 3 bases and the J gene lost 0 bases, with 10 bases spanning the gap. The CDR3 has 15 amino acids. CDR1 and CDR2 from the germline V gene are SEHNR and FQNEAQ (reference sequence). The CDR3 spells CASSFSRSSTDTQYF. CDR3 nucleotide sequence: TGTGCCAGCAGCTTTAGCAGATCTAGCACAGATACGCAGTATTTT.

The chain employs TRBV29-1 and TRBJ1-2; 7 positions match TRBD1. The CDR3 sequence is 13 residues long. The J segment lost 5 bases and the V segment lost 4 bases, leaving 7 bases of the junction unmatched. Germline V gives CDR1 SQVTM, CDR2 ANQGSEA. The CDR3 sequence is CSVVYRGHYGYTF. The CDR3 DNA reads TGCAGCGTTGTATACAGGGGCCATTATGGCTACACCTTC. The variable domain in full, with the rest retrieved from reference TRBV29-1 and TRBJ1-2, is SAVISQKPSRDICQRGTSLTIQCQVDSQVTMMFWYRQQPGQSLTLIATANQGSEATYESGFVIDKFPISRPNLTFSTLTVSNMSPEDSSIYLCSVVYRGHYGYTFGSGTRLTVV.

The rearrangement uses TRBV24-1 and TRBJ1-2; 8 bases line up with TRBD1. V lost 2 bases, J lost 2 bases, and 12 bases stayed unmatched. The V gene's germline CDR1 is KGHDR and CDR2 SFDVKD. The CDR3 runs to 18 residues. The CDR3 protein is CATSDSSGTGEGNYGYTF. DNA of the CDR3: TGTGCCACCAGTGATTCGTCCGGGACAGGAGAGGGGAACTATGGCTACACCTTC.

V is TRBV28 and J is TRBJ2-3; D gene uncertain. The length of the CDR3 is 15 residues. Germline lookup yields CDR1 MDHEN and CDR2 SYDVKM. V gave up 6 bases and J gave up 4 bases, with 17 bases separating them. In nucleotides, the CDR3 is TGTGCCAGCAGCTACGACGTCGGCGGCGCAGATACGCAGTATTTT. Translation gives CASSYDVGGADTQYF.

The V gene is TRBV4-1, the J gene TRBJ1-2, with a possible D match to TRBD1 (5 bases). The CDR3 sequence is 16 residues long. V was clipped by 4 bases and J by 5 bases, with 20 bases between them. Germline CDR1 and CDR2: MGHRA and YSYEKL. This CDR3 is CASSRPDNSGFYGYTF. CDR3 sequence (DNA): TGCGCCAGCAGCCGACCGGACAACTCCGGATTTTATGGCTACACCTTC.

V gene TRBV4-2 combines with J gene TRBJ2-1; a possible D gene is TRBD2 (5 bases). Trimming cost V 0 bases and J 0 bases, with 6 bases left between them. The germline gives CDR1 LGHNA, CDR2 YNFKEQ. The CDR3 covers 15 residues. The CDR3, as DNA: TGTGCCAGCAGCCAAGAAGGAGGCTCCTACAATGAGCAGTTCTTC. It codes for CASSQEGGSYNEQFF.

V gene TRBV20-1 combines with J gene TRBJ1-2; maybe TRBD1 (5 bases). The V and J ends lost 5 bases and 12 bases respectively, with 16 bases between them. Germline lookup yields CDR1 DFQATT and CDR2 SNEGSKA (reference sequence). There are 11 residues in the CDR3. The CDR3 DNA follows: TGCAGTGCTGGGCGGGGACGTAAAAACACCTTC. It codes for CSAGRGRKNTF.

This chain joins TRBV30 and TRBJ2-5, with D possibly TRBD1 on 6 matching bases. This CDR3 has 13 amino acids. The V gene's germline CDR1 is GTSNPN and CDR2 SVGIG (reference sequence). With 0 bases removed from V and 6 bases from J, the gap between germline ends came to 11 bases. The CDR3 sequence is CAWSVSGVQTQYF. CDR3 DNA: TGTGCCTGGAGTGTCTCAGGGGTACAGACCCAGTACTTC.

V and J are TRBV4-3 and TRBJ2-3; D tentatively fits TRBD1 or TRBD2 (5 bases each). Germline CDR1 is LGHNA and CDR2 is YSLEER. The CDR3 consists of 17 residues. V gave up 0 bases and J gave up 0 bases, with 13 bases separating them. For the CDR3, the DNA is TGCGCCAGCAGCCAAGATGAGAGGGGAGTAAGCACAGATACGCAGTATTTT. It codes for CASSQDERGVSTDTQYF.

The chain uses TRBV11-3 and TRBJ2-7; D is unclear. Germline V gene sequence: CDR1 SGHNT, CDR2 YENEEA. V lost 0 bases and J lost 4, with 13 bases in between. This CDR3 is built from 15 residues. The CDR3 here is CASSLEGLVMYEQYF. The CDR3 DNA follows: TGTGCCAGCAGCTTAGAAGGCCTAGTTATGTACGAGCAGTACTTC.

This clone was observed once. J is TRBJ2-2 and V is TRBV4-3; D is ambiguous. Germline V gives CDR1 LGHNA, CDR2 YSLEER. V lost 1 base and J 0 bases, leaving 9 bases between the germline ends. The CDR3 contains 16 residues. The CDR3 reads CASSQGRLTNTGELFF. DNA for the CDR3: TGCGCCAGCAGCCAAGGACGGTTAACGAACACCGGGGAGCTGTTTTTT.

Here the CDR3 DNA reads TGTGCCAGCAGCTTACGGGACAGCTATAATTCACCCCTCCACTTT. Protein sequence: CASSLRDSYNSPLHF. The chain employs TRBV7-9 and TRBJ1-6; 7 bases map to TRBD1. Germline trimming cut 2 bases from V and 3 bases from J; bases unmatched to any gene: 1. The CDR3 runs 15 residues. Germline V gives CDR1 SEHNR, CDR2 FQNEAQ (reference sequence).

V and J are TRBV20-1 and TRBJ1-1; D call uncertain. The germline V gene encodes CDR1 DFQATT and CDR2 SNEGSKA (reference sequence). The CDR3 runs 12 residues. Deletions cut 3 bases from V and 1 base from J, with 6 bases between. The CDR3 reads CSASPWNTEAFF. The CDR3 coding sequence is TGCAGTGCTAGTCCGTGGAACACTGAAGCTTTCTTT.

Here the CDR3 DNA reads TGCAGCGTTGTGGGGACAGGGTCACCCTACAATGAGCAGTTCTTC. It yields the protein CSVVGTGSPYNEQFF. The V and J genes are TRBV29-1 and TRBJ2-1; TRBD1 agrees at 9 bases. V lost 4 bases to trimming and J lost 2 bases; unmatched junction nucleotides: 6. CDR1 is SQVTM, CDR2 ANQGSEA, per germline. The CDR3 is 15 residues long.

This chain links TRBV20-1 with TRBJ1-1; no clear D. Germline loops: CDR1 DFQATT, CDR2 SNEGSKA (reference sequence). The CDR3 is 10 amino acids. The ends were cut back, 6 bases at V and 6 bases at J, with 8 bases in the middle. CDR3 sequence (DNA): TGCAGTGCGCCGAAGGCTGAAGCTTTCTTT. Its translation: CSAPKAEAFF.

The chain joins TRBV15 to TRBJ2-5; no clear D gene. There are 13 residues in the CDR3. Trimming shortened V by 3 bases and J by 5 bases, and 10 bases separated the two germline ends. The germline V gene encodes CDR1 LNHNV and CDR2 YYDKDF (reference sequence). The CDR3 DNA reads TGTGCCACCAGCAGGGGTCAACGGGAGACCCAGTACTTC. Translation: CATSRGQRETQYF.

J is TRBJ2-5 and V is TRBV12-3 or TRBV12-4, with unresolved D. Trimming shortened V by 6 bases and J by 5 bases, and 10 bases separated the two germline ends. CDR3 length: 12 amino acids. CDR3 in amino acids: CASRDLGETQYF. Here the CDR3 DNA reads TGTGCCAGCAGGGACCTCGGGGAGACCCAGTACTTC.

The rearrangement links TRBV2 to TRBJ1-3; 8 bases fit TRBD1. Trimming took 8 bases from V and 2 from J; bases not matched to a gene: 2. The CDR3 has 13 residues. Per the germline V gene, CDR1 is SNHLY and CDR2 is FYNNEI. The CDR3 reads CASRRGPGNTIYF. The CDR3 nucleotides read TGTGCCAGCCGCAGGGGGCCTGGAAACACCATATATTTT.

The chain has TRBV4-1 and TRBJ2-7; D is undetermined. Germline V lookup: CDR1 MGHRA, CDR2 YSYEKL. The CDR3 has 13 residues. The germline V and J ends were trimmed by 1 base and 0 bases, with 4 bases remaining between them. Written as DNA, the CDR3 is TGCGCCAGCAGCCAAGGGGTCTCCTACGAGCAGTACTTC. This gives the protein CASSQGVSYEQYF.

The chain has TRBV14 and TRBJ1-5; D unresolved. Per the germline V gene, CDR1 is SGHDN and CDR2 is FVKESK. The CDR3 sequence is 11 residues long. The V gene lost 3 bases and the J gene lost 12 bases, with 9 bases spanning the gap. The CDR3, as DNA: TGTGCCAGCAGCCACCTTTCCCGCCAGCATTTT. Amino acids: CASSHLSRQHF.

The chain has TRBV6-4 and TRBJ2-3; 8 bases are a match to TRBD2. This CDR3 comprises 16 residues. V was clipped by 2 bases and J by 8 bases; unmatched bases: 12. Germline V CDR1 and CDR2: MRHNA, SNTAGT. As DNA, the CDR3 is TGTGCCAGCAGTGACCGGAGCGGGGGCCCCCAGGGTACGCAGTATTTT. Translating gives CASSDRSGGPQGTQYF.

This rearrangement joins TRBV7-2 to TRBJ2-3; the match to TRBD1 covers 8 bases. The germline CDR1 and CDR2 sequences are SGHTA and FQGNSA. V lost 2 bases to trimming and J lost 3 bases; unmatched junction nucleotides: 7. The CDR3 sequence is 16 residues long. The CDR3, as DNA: TGTGCCAGCAGCTTAACCGGGACAGGAGCAACAGATACGCAGTATTTT. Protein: CASSLTGTGATDTQYF.

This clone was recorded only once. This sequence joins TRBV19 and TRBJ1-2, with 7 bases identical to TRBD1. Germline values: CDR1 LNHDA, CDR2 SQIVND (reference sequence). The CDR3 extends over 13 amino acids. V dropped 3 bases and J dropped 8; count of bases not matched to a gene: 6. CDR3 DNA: TGTGCCAGTAGTATTAACAGGGGAGGCGGCTACACCTTC. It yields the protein CASSINRGGGYTF.

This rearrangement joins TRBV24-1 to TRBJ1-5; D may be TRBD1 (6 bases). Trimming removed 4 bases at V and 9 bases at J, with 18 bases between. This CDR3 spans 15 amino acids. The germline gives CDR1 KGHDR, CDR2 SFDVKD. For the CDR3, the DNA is TGTGCCACCAGTGACTCGGCAGGGGAGGACGGGCCCCAGCATTTT. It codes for CATSDSAGEDGPQHF.

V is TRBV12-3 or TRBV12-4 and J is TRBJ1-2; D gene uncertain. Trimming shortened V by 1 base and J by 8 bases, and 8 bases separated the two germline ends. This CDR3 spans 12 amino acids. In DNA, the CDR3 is TGTGCCAGCAGTTTAGACCTAACGGGCTACACCTTC. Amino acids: CASSLDLTGYTF.

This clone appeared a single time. CDR3 protein: CASSADRGPNNEQFF. DNA of the CDR3: TGTGCCAGCAGCGCAGACAGGGGGCCGAACAATGAGCAGTTCTTC. The genes are TRBV11-3 and TRBJ2-1; 10 bases align to TRBD1. The J segment lost 5 bases and the V segment lost 5 bases, leaving 6 bases of the junction unmatched. The CDR3 consists of 15 residues. CDR1 and CDR2 (germline): SGHNT, YENEEA.